This TCR beta chain is drawn from a study of blood T cell repertoires in COVID-19 (dated by TCRdb to about 2020). For the study in its entirety: Collaborator samples came from the United States, Italy and Spain and covered acute and convalescent phases of COVID-19. Samples came from the ongoing ImmuneRACE study (first 160 participants) plus 1,254 subjects from 6 global collaborators. The repertoires were released in a freely available public database meant as a resource for research on the immune response to SARS-CoV-2. Nearly every sample came with metadata listing a de-identified subject ID, COVID-19 status, age in years and sex. The material from the prospective study consisted of cDNA or gDNA derived from T cells, B-cell-depleted T cells, or PBMCs. Where available, HLA class I and class II types were taken from metadata supplied by the sample provider and were not determined by assay-based typing. Subjects who had been exposed to COVID-19, were actively infected with it, or had recovered from it provided the deeply sampled blood TCRbeta repertoires that made up the dataset.

The study at large found these results: The amount of clinical and demographic metadata varied by source and participant and was provided uncurated.

The immunoSEQ Assay, a bias-controlled multiplex PCR, was used to amplify TCRbeta CDR3 regions from genomic DNA. The published analysis was carried out like this. Nucleated cell counts per sample were estimated from amplification of reference gene primers within the assay. To quantify the absolute abundance of each unique TCRbeta CDR3 rearrangement, sequence reads were collapsed and filtered. For each sample, productive Simpson clonality was calculated as the square root of Simpson's diversity index across productive rearrangements. TCRdb's version of the immuneACCESS table is confined to in-frame rearrangements and falls short of the full clone set. An unresolved V gene accounts for under half of the shortfall where checked; the remainder is of unknown origin. From that table come the V and J calls and clone size; the DNA was used to work out D and trimming. Recorded for this sample are roughly 250,000 clones; about 90% of them occurred a single time. The ten largest clones take up about 6% of the sample.

In this sample, this clone turned up a few times. Its antigen remains undetermined. No per-base quality is available; no much larger clone lies one base away. Sequences SGHTA (CDR1) and FQGNSA (CDR2) are obtained from the germline V gene. V loses 5 bases at its end and J loses 3 bases; junction bases beyond the gene matches: 1. The CDR3, cysteine through phenylalanine, is 15 amino acids long. Only CDR3 DNA is held: 45 bases, read in frame from base 1. Participants in the prospective study were aged roughly 18 to 95 years, lived in 20 to 30 United States geographic areas, and enrolled through a virtual design. Cohort assignment in the prospective study relied on participant-reported clinical history from a screening survey and a study questionnaire. In the prospective study, whole blood, serum and a nasopharyngeal or oropharyngeal swab were collected from each participant by mobile phlebotomists. Prospective study participants could optionally give additional blood draws and questionnaires over an approximately 2-month period. Before DNA extraction, prospective study blood samples were shipped either frozen or at room temperature.

This clonotype originated in a woman aged 30 to 39 with acute COVID-19. The chain was built from TRBV7-2 and TRBJ2-1, with 13 central nucleotides matching TRBD2. Sample: PBMCs or T cells enriched from blood (not recorded which). CDR3 sequence: CASSRLAGGYNEQFF. At the DNA level, the sequence is TGTGCCAGCAGCAGACTAGCGGGAGGCTACAATGAGCAGTTCTTC.